This T cell receptor (beta chain) was observed in a study of T cells in Graves' hyperthyroidism and ophthalmopathy. The length of the CDR3 is 13 residues. V dropped 0 bases and J dropped 6 bases, with 10 bases sitting between them. Germline CDR1 is SGDLS and CDR2 is YYNGEE. RNA transcripts were the template for amplifying TCR beta CDR3 regions. Primed by the HTBI set, a first-round RT-PCR was run on the TCR CDR3. TCRdb reprocessed the multiplex PCR reads via MiXCR and lists one record per CDR3 protein. This table holds fewer than 400,000 distinct CDR3 sequences, around 16% found once. Sequencing was performed on blood. The chain joins TRBV9 to TRBJ2-7, with D possibly TRBD1 on 5 matching bases. This TCR derives from a woman in her late teens or twenties with Graves' hyperthyroidism that later progressed to Graves' ophthalmopathy. CDR3 amino acids: CASSVATGREQYF. DNA for the CDR3: TGTGCCAGCAGCGTAGCTACAGGACGCGAGCAGTACTTC.